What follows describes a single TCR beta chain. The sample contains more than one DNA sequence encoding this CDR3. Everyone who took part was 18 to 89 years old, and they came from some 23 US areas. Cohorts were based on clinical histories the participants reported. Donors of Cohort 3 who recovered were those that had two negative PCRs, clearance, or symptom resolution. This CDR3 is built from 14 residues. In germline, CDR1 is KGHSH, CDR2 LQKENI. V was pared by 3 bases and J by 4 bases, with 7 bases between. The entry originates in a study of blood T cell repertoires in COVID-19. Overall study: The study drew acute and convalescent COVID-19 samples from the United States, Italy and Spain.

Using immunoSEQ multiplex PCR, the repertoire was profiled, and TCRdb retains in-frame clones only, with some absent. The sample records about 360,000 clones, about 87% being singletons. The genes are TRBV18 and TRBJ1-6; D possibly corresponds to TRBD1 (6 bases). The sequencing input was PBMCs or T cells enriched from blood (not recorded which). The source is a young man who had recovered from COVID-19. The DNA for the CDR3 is TGTGCCAGCTCACCGACAGGTTATAATTCACCCCTCCACTTT. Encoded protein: CASSPTGYNSPLHF.